These T cell receptor beta chains were read from a single sample in a study of OX40 agonist ivuxolimab in advanced cancers. The table came from immunoSEQ multiplex PCR; TCRdb's copy has only in-frame clones and leaves some out. The sample records around 76,000 clones, 85% to 90% being singletons. The material was CD4+ or CD8+ T cells sorted from blood, obtained in a trial of the OX40 agonist ivuxolimab. Receptors were obtained from an adult with an advanced solid tumor such as melanoma, head and neck, liver or kidney cancer. The conserved cysteine and the conserved F or W are not part of the CDR3 here. The D gene is left open where the match is weak. The size field is filled for only some rows; it gives once, few, many or a size class.

D gene | clone size | J gene | V gene | CDR3 length | CDR3 protein
TRBD1 | . | TRBJ2-2 | TRBV5-1 | 14 | ASSLPRTGVAGELF
TRBD1 | . | TRBJ2-7 | TRBV13 | 13 | ASSPRTGGNYEQY
TRBD1 | . | TRBJ1-1 | TRBV2 | 13 | ASSPFRGLNTEAF
TRBD2 | . | TRBJ2-2 | TRBV25-1 | 14 | ASTPLTSGPTGELF
. | few | TRBJ2-3 | TRBV18 | 12 | ASSPRGSTDTQY
. | . | TRBJ2-5 | TRBV6-1 | 12 | ASSEAPRQETQY
. | . | TRBJ1-3 | TRBV5-1 | 13 | ASSLGHTGGNTIY
TRBD2 | . | TRBJ2-1 | TRBV7-9 | 14 | ASSPWASGRDNEQF
. | . | TRBJ1-1 | TRBV5-1 | 11 | ASSPLSGPEAF
. | . | TRBJ1-3 | TRBV23-1 | 11 | ASSRMGGNTIY
. | . | TRBJ2-7 | TRBV18 | 11 | ASSPSASYEQY